This T cell receptor beta chain stems from a study of identical twins. Whole-study findings and limits: Excess twin sharing in beta out-of-frame sequences was weaker.

In regard to this clonotype: The antigen is unknown.

V dropped 2 bases and J dropped 8 bases, with 9 bases sitting between them. CDR3 size: 12 residues. Germline CDR1 reads MNHEY; CDR2 reads SVGAGI. TCRdb redid the calling of the 5' RACE reads with MiXCR, one entry per CDR3 protein. The sample lists fewer than 550,000 distinct CDR3 sequences, about 15% occurring once. This sample was also put to use in a study of yellow fever vaccine responses in identical twins.

This chain uses TRBV6-5 with TRBJ1-1, with D uncertain. The source of this sequence is a woman aged 18 to 35 in good health. Material for sequencing was CD4+ T cells sorted from blood. This CDR3 is CASSYEGMEAFF. DNA of the CDR3: TGTGCCAGCAGTTACGAAGGTATGGAAGCTTTCTTT.